The 15 T cell receptor beta chains listed next were all sequenced from one sample in a study of metastatic and nonmetastatic thyroid tumors. All patients were treatment-naive before thyroid surgery. TCRdb re-called clones from the PCR reads using MiXCR. Among tens of thousands of clones listed, just over 35% were seen once. Source material: tumor tissue. The receptors come from a female donor with papillary thyroid cancer or a benign thyroid nodule (not recorded which). Some clones in this sample may be carry-over from other donors' samples.

The rearrangement links TRBV10-3 to TRBJ2-7, with D hard to call. This CDR3 is 11 amino acids long. Germline loops: CDR1 ENHRY, CDR2 SYGVKD. Trimming took 3 bases from V and 7 from J, leaving 7 bases between them. The CDR3 nucleotides read TGTGCCATCAGTGAAAATAGGGAGCAGTACTTC. Translation: CAISENREQYF.

This clone was detected a few times. The chain recombines TRBV2 with TRBJ2-7; 7 bases map to TRBD2. The germline V gene has CDR1 SNHLY and CDR2 FYNNEI. CDR3 length: 11 residues. With 8 bases clipped from V and 2 bases from J, the junction kept 0 bases outside the gene matches. The CDR3 protein is CASRGAYEQYF. The CDR3 DNA reads TGTGCCAGCCGGGGGGCCTACGAGCAGTACTTC.

The chain combines TRBV12-3 or TRBV12-4 with TRBJ1-2; the match to TRBD1 covers 7 bases. This CDR3 is built from 13 residues. J was trimmed by 3 bases and V by 7 bases; bases with no gene match: 5. The CDR3 sequence is CASTTTGDYGYTF. DNA of the CDR3: TGTGCCAGCACCACAACAGGGGACTATGGCTACACCTTC.

This clone appeared a few times. V is TRBV6-5 and J is TRBJ2-1; TRBD2 agrees at 10 bases. V trimming: 0 bases; J trimming: 5 bases; junction bases outside the gene matches: 10. The CDR3 covers 18 residues. Germline V gene data show CDR1 as MNHEY and CDR2 as SVGAGI. CDR3 loop: CASSYSALAGVIHNEQFF. CDR3 nucleotides: TGTGCCAGCAGTTACTCGGCCCTAGCGGGAGTAATCCACAATGAGCAGTTCTTC.

In its sample, this clone was seen a few times. The chain combines TRBV15 with TRBJ1-2; D is possibly TRBD1 (6 bases). The germline gives CDR1 LNHNV, CDR2 YYDKDF (reference sequence). The ends were cut back, 0 bases at V and 0 bases at J, with 14 bases in the middle. The CDR3 covers 17 residues. The CDR3 bases are TGTGCCACCAGCAGAGATCCCTTCGGGGGCTCTAACTATGGCTACACCTTC. This sequence encodes CATSRDPFGGSNYGYTF.

About this clone: Other DNA sequences from this sample encode an identical CDR3 as well. J is TRBJ2-2 and V is TRBV27; the D gene is possibly TRBD1 (5 bases). The CDR3 is 15 residues long. CDR1 MNHEY and CDR2 SMNVEV come from the germline V gene (reference sequence). Trimming pared 6 bases from V and 1 base from J, leaving 12 bases between. CDR3 nucleotides: TGTGCCAGCAGGCTGGGCCAGGGGAACACCGGGGAGCTGTTTTTT. Translating gives CASRLGQGNTGELFF.

The J gene is TRBJ2-1, the V gene TRBV4-1; D not resolved. Germline CDR1 is MGHRA and CDR2 is YSYEKL. The CDR3 sequence is 14 residues long. V lost 0 bases to trimming and J lost 10 bases, with 13 bases between them. In nucleotides, the CDR3 is TGCGCCAGCAGCCAAGATTGGACGGGTCAAGAGCAGTTCTTC. Amino acids: CASSQDWTGQEQFF.

This clone was seen more than once but under ten times. The chain has TRBV19 and TRBJ1-2; 8 positions match TRBD1. The V segment lost 6 bases and the J segment 6 bases; nucleotides outside the gene matches: 6. CDR3 length: 13 residues. CDR1 is LNHDA, CDR2 SQIVND, per germline (reference sequence). Here the CDR3 reads CASSLGQGDGYTF. The DNA for the CDR3 is TGTGCCAGTAGCCTCGGACAGGGCGATGGCTACACCTTC.

The sample holds a few counts of this clone. V gene TRBV20-1 combines with J gene TRBJ2-5; 7 nucleotides agree with TRBD2. CDR1 and CDR2 from the germline V gene are DFQATT and SNEGSKA (reference sequence). The CDR3 runs 14 residues. J was trimmed by 2 bases and V by 4 bases; bases with no gene match: 7. The CDR3 DNA sequence: TGCAGTGCTAATGGGGGGACTACTCAAGAGACCCAGTACTTC. Its protein product is CSANGGTTQETQYF.

The chain has TRBV27 and TRBJ2-3; D possibly corresponds to TRBD1 (6 bases). This CDR3 contains 12 residues. The germline V and J ends were trimmed by 5 bases and 5 bases, with 8 bases remaining between them. Germline V gene data show CDR1 as MNHEY and CDR2 as SMNVEV (reference sequence). The CDR3 DNA reads as TGTGCCAGCAGTCTCAGGGGAGATACGCAGTATTTT. Protein: CASSLRGDTQYF.

This clone was detected only a few times. The chain recombines TRBV6-1 with TRBJ2-7; either TRBD1 or TRBD2 may fit D (6 bases each). V was cut by 8 bases and J by 2 bases, with 10 bases left in between. There are 12 residues in the CDR3. Germline V gene data show CDR1 as MNHNS and CDR2 as SASEGT. CDR3 residues: CASGGQTYEQYF. CDR3 in DNA: TGTGCCAGCGGGGGGCAGACCTACGAGCAGTACTTC.

Only a few counts were recorded for this clone. This chain uses TRBV28 with TRBJ2-7; D may be TRBD2 (7 bases). V lost 3 bases, J lost 6 bases, and 18 bases lay in between. The germline V gene has CDR1 MDHEN and CDR2 SYDVKM. The CDR3 has 15 amino acids. The CDR3 protein is CASSLVGGGSGEQYF. The CDR3 DNA reads as TGTGCCAGCAGTTTGGTGGGAGGGGGGAGTGGCGAGCAGTACTTC.

CDR3 in DNA: TGTGCCATCAGTGAGACCCACAGCCCTTGGGAGCCCCAGCATTTT. This gives the protein CAISETHSPWEPQHF. The chain recombines TRBV10-3 with TRBJ1-5, with D unresolved. V dropped 2 bases and J dropped 8 bases, with 16 bases sitting between them. Germline CDR1 and CDR2: ENHRY and SYGVKD. This CDR3 has 15 residues.

The chain links TRBV12-3 or TRBV12-4 to TRBJ1-6; no firm D call. The V end lost 6 bases, the J end lost 11 bases, and 11 bases lay between the germline ends. The CDR3 totals 12 residues. CDR3 nucleotides: TGTGCCAGCAGCTTAAACGGGCCACCCCTCCACTTT. This codes for CASSLNGPPLHF.

This clone was seen more than once but under ten times. V gene TRBV27 combines with J gene TRBJ2-2, with no clear D. In germline, CDR1 is MNHEY, CDR2 SMNVEV (reference sequence). The CDR3 loop spans 15 amino acids. The V end lost 7 bases, the J end lost 7 bases, and 19 bases lay between the germline ends. DNA for the CDR3: TGTGCCAGCAATTTTCCCCCCCGTTCTTACGGGGAGCTGTTTTTT. The encoded protein is CASNFPPRSYGELFF.